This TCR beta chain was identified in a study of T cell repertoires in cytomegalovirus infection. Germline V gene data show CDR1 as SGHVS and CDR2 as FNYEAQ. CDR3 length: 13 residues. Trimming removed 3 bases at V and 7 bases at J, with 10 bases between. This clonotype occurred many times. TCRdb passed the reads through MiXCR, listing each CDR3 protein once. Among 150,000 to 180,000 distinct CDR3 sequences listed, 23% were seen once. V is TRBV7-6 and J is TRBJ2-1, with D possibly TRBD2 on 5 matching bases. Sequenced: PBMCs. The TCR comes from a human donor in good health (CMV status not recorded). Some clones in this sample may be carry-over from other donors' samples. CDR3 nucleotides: TGTGCCAGCAGCTTGTGGCCGGGGAATGAGCAGTTCTTC. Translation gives CASSLWPGNEQFF.